This T cell receptor beta chain was retrieved from a study of healthy donors' naive CD4 and CD8 T cells. With 7 bases clipped from V and 6 bases from J, the junction kept 5 bases outside the gene matches. This CDR3 has 12 amino acids. Germline CDR1 is SQVTM and CDR2 is ANQGSEA. Each TCR library used 400 to 600 ng of total RNA and a linear amplification protocol. TCRdb ran MiXCR on the reads and lists one entry per CDR3 protein. The repertoire includes around 200,000 distinct CDR3 sequences, around three quarters of them detected once, and more than 2% sits in the top ten. General study points: Naive CD4+ and CD8+ cells reportedly differed in usage of most V and J genes.

Only a few counts were recorded for this clonotype. The antigen is undetermined. The source material was naive CD4+ and CD8+ T cells sorted from blood, pooled from several donors. The clonotype was recovered from a pool of human donors in good health; the sample pools cells from several healthy donors. This chain uses TRBV29-1 with TRBJ2-1; 8 bases are a match to TRBD1. Written as DNA, the CDR3 is TGCAGCGCAGACAGGGGTCTCAATGAGCAGTTCTTC. Protein product: CSADRGLNEQFF.